This T cell receptor beta chain is from a study of shared clonotypes between healthy human individuals. Whole-study context: Every donor yielded three CD4 naive, three CD4 memory, two CD8 naive and one CD8 memory plate. Points from the study as a whole: A handful of donors shared 5% to 5.5% of their naive CD4 clonotypes. Limitation of the genetic and exposure-history diversity represented came from the few donors.

Every subset had its genomic DNA shared out evenly among several immunoSEQ plates. TCRdb's table, derived via immunoSEQ multiplex PCR, lists solely in-frame clones and lacks some. The sample contains 2.5 million or so clones, approximately 90% of which appear only once. CDR1 is MNHEY, CDR2 SVGAGI, per germline. This CDR3 is built from 15 residues. Trimming removed 6 bases from V and 2 bases from J, with 16 bases in between. Details on this clone: Its antigen remains unidentified.

The source is a man younger than 35 in good health. The specimen was naive CD4+ T cells sorted from blood. As to subset: CD45RA+ positively selected. V usage is TRBV6-5 and J usage is TRBJ1-1, with no clear D. The CDR3: CASRLATLFNTEAFF. CDR3 DNA sequence: TGTGCCAGCAGACTCGCGACACTATTCAACACTGAAGCTTTCTTT.